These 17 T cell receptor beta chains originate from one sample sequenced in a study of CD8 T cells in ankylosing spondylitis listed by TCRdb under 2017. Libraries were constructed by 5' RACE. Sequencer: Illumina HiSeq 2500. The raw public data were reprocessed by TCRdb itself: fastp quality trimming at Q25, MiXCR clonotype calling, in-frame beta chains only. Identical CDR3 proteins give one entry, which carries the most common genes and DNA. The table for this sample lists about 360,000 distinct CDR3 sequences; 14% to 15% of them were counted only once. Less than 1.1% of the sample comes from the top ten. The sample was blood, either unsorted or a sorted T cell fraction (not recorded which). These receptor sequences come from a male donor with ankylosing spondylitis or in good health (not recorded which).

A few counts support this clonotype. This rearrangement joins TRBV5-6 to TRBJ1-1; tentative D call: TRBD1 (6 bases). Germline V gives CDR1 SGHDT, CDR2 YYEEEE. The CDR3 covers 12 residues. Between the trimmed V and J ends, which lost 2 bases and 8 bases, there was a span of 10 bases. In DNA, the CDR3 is TGTGCCAGCAGCTTACCCCAGGGGGAAGCTTTCTTT. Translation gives CASSLPQGEAFF.

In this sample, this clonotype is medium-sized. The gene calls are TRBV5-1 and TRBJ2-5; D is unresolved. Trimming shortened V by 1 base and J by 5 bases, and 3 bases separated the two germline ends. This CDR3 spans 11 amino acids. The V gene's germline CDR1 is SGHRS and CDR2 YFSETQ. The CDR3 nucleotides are TGCGCCAGCAGCTTGCAGGAGACCCAGTACTTC. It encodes CASSLQETQYF.

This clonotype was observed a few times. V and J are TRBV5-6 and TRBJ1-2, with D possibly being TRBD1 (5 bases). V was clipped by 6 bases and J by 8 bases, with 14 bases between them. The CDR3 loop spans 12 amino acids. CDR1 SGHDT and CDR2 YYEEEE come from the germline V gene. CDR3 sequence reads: CASTSGASGYTF. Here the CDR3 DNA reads TGTGCCAGCACCTCCGGGGCCAGCGGCTACACCTTC.

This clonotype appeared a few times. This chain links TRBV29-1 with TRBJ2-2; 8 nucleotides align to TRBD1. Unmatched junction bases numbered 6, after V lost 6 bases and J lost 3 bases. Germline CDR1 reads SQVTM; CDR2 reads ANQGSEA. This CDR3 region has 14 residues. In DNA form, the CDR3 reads TGCAGCGTGGCCGGGACAGGAGACACCGGGGAGCTGTTTTTT. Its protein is CSVAGTGDTGELFF.

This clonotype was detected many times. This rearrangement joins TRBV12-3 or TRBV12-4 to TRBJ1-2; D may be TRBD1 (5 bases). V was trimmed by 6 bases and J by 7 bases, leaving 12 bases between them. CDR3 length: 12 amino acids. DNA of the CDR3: TGTGCCAGCAGACCCCGGGACTCTGGCTACACCTTC. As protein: CASRPRDSGYTF.

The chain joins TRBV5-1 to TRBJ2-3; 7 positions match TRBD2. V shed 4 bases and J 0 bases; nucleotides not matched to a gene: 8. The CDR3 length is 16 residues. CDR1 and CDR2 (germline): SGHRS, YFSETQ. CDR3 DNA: TGCGCCAGCAGCCCCGGACTAGAACAGAGCACAGATACGCAGTATTTT. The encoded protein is CASSPGLEQSTDTQYF.

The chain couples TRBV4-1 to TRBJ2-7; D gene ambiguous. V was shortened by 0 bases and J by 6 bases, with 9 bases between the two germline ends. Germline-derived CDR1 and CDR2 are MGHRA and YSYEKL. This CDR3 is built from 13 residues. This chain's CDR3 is CASSQDTVIEQYF. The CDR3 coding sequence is TGCGCCAGCAGCCAAGACACAGTTATCGAGCAGTACTTC.

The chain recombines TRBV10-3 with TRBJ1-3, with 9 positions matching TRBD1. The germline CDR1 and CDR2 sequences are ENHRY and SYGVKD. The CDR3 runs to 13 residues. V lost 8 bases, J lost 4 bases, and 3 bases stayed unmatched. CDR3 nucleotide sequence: TGTGCCATCGACAGGGGGGAAGGAAACACCATATATTTT. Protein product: CAIDRGEGNTIYF.

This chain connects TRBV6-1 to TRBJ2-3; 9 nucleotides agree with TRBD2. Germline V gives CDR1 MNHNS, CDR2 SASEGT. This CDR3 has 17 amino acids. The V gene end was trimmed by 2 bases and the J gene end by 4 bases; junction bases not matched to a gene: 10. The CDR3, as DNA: TGTGCCAGCAGTGAACAGCCCCTCGGCGGGGGGGCAGATACGCAGTATTTT. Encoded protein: CASSEQPLGGGADTQYF.

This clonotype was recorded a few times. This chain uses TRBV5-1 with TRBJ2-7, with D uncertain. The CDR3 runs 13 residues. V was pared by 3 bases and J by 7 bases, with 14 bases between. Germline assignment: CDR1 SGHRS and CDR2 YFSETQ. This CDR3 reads CASSSTQADEQYF. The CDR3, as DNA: TGCGCCAGCAGCTCGACTCAGGCCGATGAGCAGTACTTC.

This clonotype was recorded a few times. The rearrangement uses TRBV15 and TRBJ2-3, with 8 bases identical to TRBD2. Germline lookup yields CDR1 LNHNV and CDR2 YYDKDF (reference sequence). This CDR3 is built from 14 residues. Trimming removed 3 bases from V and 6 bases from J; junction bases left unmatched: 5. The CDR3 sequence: CATSRLAGRDTQYF. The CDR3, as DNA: TGTGCCACCAGCAGGTTAGCGGGGAGGGATACGCAGTATTTT.

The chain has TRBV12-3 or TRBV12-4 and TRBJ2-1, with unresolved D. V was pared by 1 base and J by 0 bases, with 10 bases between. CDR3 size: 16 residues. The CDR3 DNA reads TGTGCCAGCAGTTTAGGGGCAACTACCTCCTACAATGAGCAGTTCTTC. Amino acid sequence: CASSLGATTSYNEQFF.

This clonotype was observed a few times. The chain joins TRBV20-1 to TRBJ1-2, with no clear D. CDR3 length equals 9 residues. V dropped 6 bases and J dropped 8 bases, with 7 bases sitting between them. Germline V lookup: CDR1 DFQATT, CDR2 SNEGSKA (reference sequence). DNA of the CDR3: TGCAGTGCAACACCGGGCTACACCTTC. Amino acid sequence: CSATPGYTF.

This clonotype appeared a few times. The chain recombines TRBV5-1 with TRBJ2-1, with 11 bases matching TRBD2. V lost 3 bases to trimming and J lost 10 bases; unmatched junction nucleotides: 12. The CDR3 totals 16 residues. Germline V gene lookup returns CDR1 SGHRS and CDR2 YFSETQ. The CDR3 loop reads CASSSNVAGGGSEQFF. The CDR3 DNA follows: TGCGCCAGCAGCTCCAATGTAGCGGGGGGGGGGTCGGAGCAGTTCTTC. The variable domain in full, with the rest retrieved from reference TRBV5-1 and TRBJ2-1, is KAGVTQTPRYLIKTRGQQVTLSCSPISGHRSVSWYQQTPGQGLQFLFEYFSETQRNKGNFPGRFSGRQFSNSRSEMNVSTLELGDSALYLCASSSNVAGGGSEQFFGPGTRLTVL.

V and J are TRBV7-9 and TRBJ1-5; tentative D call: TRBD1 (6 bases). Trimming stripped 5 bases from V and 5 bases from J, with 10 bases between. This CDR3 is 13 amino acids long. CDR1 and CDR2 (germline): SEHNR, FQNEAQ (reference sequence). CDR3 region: CASSPTGYQPQHF. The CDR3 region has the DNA TGTGCCAGCAGCCCGACAGGATATCAGCCCCAGCATTTT.

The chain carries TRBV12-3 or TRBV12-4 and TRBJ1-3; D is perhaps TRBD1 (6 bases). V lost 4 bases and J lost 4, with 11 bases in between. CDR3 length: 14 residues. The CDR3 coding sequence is TGTGCCAGCAGTTACAGGGAATCAGGAAACACCATATATTTT. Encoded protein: CASSYRESGNTIYF.

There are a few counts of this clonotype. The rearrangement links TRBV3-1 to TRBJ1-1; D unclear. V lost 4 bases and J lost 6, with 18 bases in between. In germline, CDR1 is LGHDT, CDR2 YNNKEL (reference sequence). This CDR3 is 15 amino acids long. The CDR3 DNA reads TGTGCCAGCAGCCCCGAAGGAGGGAGGAAAGCTGAAGCTTTCTTT. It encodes CASSPEGGRKAEAFF.